The 32 T cell receptor beta chains below come from one sample, sequenced in a study of T cell responses to AZD1222 COVID-19 vaccine. Generated by immunoSEQ multiplex PCR, the TCRdb table keeps only in-frame clones and is missing some. The sample carries 50,000 to 60,000 clones, 80% recorded once. This sample comprised peripheral blood, obtained 28 days after the second AZD1222 dose. The source is an adult who received the AZD1222 COVID-19 vaccine.

With regard to this clone: Other DNA sequences from this sample encode an identical CDR3 as well. This chain joins TRBV5-1 and TRBJ1-5; a possible D gene is TRBD1 (6 bases). Germline CDR1 reads SGHRS; CDR2 reads YFSETQ. Trimming took off 3 bases at V and 4 bases at J, with 8 bases between the two ends. CDR3 length: 13 residues. CDR3 amino acids: CASSSGQNQPQHF. DNA of the CDR3: TGCGCCAGCAGCTCGGGACAAAATCAGCCCCAGCATTTT.

This clone was picked up a small number of times. The V gene is TRBV6-2 or TRBV6-3, the J gene TRBJ1-2; D call uncertain. V was pared by 4 bases and J by 4 bases, with 13 bases between. Germline CDR1 is MNHEY and CDR2 is SVGEGT. This CDR3 is built from 14 residues. For the CDR3, the DNA is TGTGCCAGCAGTTTGGGCAGGAAGGCCTATGGCTACACCTTC. It yields the protein CASSLGRKAYGYTF.

The rearrangement uses TRBV5-6 and TRBJ1-2; D not resolved. CDR3 length: 15 amino acids. The V gene's germline CDR1 is SGHDT and CDR2 YYEEEE. V lost 1 base and J 6 bases, leaving 16 bases between the germline ends. In DNA form, the CDR3 reads TGTGCCAGCAGCTTGTATGGCAGCTTATTTGATGGCTACACCTTC. This sequence encodes CASSLYGSLFDGYTF.

The rearrangement uses TRBV11-2 and TRBJ1-1, with D perhaps TRBD1 (5 bases). This CDR3 comprises 15 residues. The germline gives CDR1 SGHAT, CDR2 FQNNGV. V gave up 0 bases and J gave up 7 bases, with 15 bases separating them. The CDR3 bases are TGTGCCAGCAGCTTAGATCATGGTCAGGGCGGTGAAGCTTTCTTT. Protein product: CASSLDHGQGGEAFF.

The V and J genes are TRBV7-2 and TRBJ1-1; 7 bases align to TRBD1. CDR1 SGHTA and CDR2 FQGNSA come from the germline V gene. CDR3 size: 13 residues. With 5 bases clipped from V and 1 base from J, the junction kept 1 base outside the gene matches. CDR3 bases: TGTGCCAGCAGCCGACAGGGGAACACTGAAGCTTTCTTT. Residues: CASSRQGNTEAFF.

The V and J genes are TRBV7-2 and TRBJ1-1; D is undetermined. CDR3 size: 14 residues. Trimming took off 2 bases at V and 0 bases at J, with 7 bases between the two ends. Germline V lookup: CDR1 SGHTA, CDR2 FQGNSA. The CDR3 is CASSLLTLNTEAFF. CDR3 in DNA: TGTGCCAGCAGCTTATTGACCCTGAACACTGAAGCTTTCTTT.

The rearrangement uses TRBV5-4 and TRBJ1-6, with D hard to call. The CDR3 length is 13 residues. Trimming removed 2 bases at V and 8 bases at J, with 8 bases between. From germline, CDR1 is SGHNT and CDR2 YYREEE (reference sequence). The CDR3 sequence is CASSFGQDSPLHF. CDR3 DNA: TGTGCCAGCAGCTTCGGCCAGGATTCACCCCTCCACTTT.

This clone was observed once. This chain uses TRBV27 with TRBJ1-2; D not resolved. The CDR3 covers 14 residues. The germline V and J ends were trimmed by 2 bases and 4 bases, with 11 bases remaining between them. CDR1 MNHEY and CDR2 SMNVEV come from the germline V gene (reference sequence). The CDR3 region is CASSLVRNAYGYTF. DNA of the CDR3: TGTGCCAGCAGTTTAGTCAGGAATGCCTATGGCTACACCTTC.

The chain recombines TRBV7-2 with TRBJ1-4; D unresolved. Germline loops: CDR1 SGHTA, CDR2 FQGNSA. Trimming removed 1 base at V and 0 bases at J, with 9 bases between. This CDR3 contains 16 residues. CDR3 DNA sequence: TGTGCCAGCAGCTTAGAAGAACGGTCAACTAATGAAAAACTGTTTTTT. Its protein product is CASSLEERSTNEKLFF.

This clone was picked up a small number of times. The chain recombines TRBV18 with TRBJ1-1; weak D call: TRBD1 (5 bases). This CDR3 is built from 15 residues. V was trimmed by 3 bases and J by 3 bases, leaving 14 bases between them. The germline gives CDR1 KGHSH, CDR2 LQKENI. CDR3 bases: TGTGCCAGCTCACCTTATAATACAGGCGACACTGAAGCTTTCTTT. It yields the protein CASSPYNTGDTEAFF.

This clone was seen only a few times. The chain employs TRBV10-3 and TRBJ2-3, with 10 bases matching TRBD2. Germline values: CDR1 ENHRY, CDR2 SYGVKD. This CDR3 spans 14 amino acids. Trimming cost V 6 bases and J 6 bases; bases outside gene matches: 6. The CDR3 DNA is TGTGCCATCAGCTCTAGCGGGAGCGGGGATACGCAGTATTTT. Its protein is CAISSSGSGDTQYF.

This chain links TRBV19 with TRBJ1-5; 8 bases are a match to TRBD1. The J segment lost 7 bases and the V segment lost 4 bases, leaving 6 bases of the junction unmatched. CDR1 and CDR2 from the germline V gene are LNHDA and SQIVND (reference sequence). This CDR3 spans 14 amino acids. CDR3 bases: TGTGCCAGTAGTAAACAGGGGGGCTGGCAGCCCCAGCATTTT. It yields the protein CASSKQGGWQPQHF. Drawing the rest from reference TRBV19 and TRBJ1-5, the complete variable domain is DGGITQSPKYLFRKEGQNVTLSCEQNLNHDAMYWYRQDPGQGLRLIYYSQIVNDFQKGDIAEGYSVSREKKESFPLTVTSAQKNPTAFYLCASSKQGGWQPQHFGDGTRLSIL.

This chain connects TRBV5-6 to TRBJ1-5; D is undetermined. Between the trimmed V and J ends, which lost 4 bases and 4 bases, there was a span of 12 bases. The CDR3 has 14 amino acids. Germline V gene data show CDR1 as SGHDT and CDR2 as YYEEEE. CDR3 nucleotide sequence: TGTGCCAGCAGCCTGGGTAGGATAAATCAGCCCCAGCATTTT. It yields the protein CASSLGRINQPQHF.

The J gene is TRBJ2-6, the V gene TRBV28, with TRBD1 as a possible D gene (6 bases). CDR1 is MDHEN and CDR2 is SYDVKM in the germline V gene. This CDR3 is 19 amino acids long. Trimming left V 6 bases short and J 0 bases short, with 21 bases between. The DNA for the CDR3 is TGTGCCAGCAGGGACAGTAATCTCGGGTTCAGCTCTGGGGCCAACGTCCTGACTTTC. Amino acids: CASRDSNLGFSSGANVLTF.

This clone was seen only once. The chain carries TRBV6-2 or TRBV6-3 and TRBJ1-5, with TRBD1 as a possible D gene (6 bases). This CDR3 comprises 15 residues. Germline lookup yields CDR1 MNHEY and CDR2 SVGEGT. Trimming cost V 6 bases and J 0 bases, with 12 bases left between them. This chain's CDR3 is CASSNTGNSNQPQHF. The CDR3 DNA sequence: TGTGCCAGCAGCAACACAGGGAATAGCAATCAGCCCCAGCATTTT.

The CDR3 sequence is CASSLTFAQPQHF. The DNA of the CDR3 is TGTGCCAGCAGTTTGACCTTCGCCCAGCCCCAGCATTTT. V gene TRBV6-5 combines with J gene TRBJ1-5, with D unresolved. Germline V gene data show CDR1 as MNHEY and CDR2 as SVGAGI. The CDR3 is 13 residues long. V lost 4 bases and J lost 7, with 11 bases in between.

The chain uses TRBV18 and TRBJ1-2; 8 positions match TRBD1. Germline CDR1 and CDR2: KGHSH and LQKENI. The V segment lost 5 bases and the J segment 3 bases; nucleotides outside the gene matches: 2. The CDR3 is 13 residues long. In DNA, the CDR3 is TGTGCCAGCTCAAAGGGACAGGACTATGGCTACACCTTC. This translates into CASSKGQDYGYTF.

V gene TRBV20-1 combines with J gene TRBJ2-3; D uncertain. This CDR3 is built from 11 residues. V was pared by 2 bases and J by 10 bases, with 10 bases between. Germline CDR1 DFQATT, CDR2 SNEGSKA (reference sequence). The CDR3 region has the DNA TGCAGTGCTAGATCTGACCCTGCGCAGTATTTT. Encoded protein: CSARSDPAQYF.

The genes are TRBV28 and TRBJ1-3; the D gene is possibly TRBD1 (5 bases). Deletions cut 4 bases from V and 5 bases from J, with 12 bases between. This CDR3 has 14 amino acids. Germline V gives CDR1 MDHEN, CDR2 SYDVKM. CDR3 bases: TGTGCCAGCAGTTCGCAGGGTCTTAGAAACACCATATATTTT. Encoded protein: CASSSQGLRNTIYF.

The rearrangement uses TRBV28 and TRBJ1-2; tentative D call: TRBD1 (6 bases). The CDR3 length is 17 residues. The V end was cut by 5 bases, the J end by 7 bases, with 26 bases between. Looked up from germline, CDR1 is MDHEN and CDR2 is SYDVKM. DNA of the CDR3: TGTGCCAGCAGTAGGGATTACAGGGACCCTTTTCCTTCTGGCTACACCTTC. Protein sequence: CASSRDYRDPFPSGYTF.

In DNA form, the CDR3 reads TGTGCCAGCGACAGGGGCGGCCGCGAGCAGTACTTC. Translated, it gives CASDRGGREQYF. This sequence joins TRBV28 and TRBJ2-7; 8 nucleotides line up with TRBD1. This CDR3 contains 12 residues. Germline V gene sequence: CDR1 MDHEN, CDR2 SYDVKM. After removal of 8 bases from V and 6 bases from J, the junction contained 6 bases not matched to a gene.

The J gene is TRBJ2-7, the V gene TRBV19; 7 nucleotides align to TRBD1. The CDR3 loop spans 11 amino acids. The germline V gene encodes CDR1 LNHDA and CDR2 SQIVND (reference sequence). In nucleotides, the CDR3 is TGTGCCAGTATGTGTAATGGGACAGTGCACGTC. Residues: CASMCNGTVHV.

This clone was counted a single time. V and J are TRBV11-1 and TRBJ1-5; D not resolved. CDR1 SGHAT and CDR2 FQDESV come from the germline V gene (reference sequence). The V end lost 0 bases, the J end lost 3 bases, and 6 bases lay between the germline ends. The CDR3 loop spans 14 amino acids. CDR3 loop: CASSLAPNNQPQHF. The CDR3 nucleotides are TGTGCCAGCAGCTTAGCGCCAAACAATCAGCCCCAGCATTTT.

The J gene is TRBJ2-2, the V gene TRBV19; no clear D. This CDR3 is built from 14 residues. CDR1 and CDR2 from the germline V gene are LNHDA and SQIVND (reference sequence). With 0 bases removed from V and 11 bases from J, the gap between germline ends came to 13 bases. In DNA, the CDR3 is TGTGCCAGTAGTATAGATACGGGCCGTCTAGAGCTGTTTTTT. This gives the protein CASSIDTGRLELFF.

The chain uses TRBV6-6 and TRBJ2-3, with no clear D. Germline loops: CDR1 MNHNY, CDR2 SVGAGI (reference sequence). V was shortened by 6 bases and J by 0 bases, with 16 bases between the two germline ends. The CDR3 is made up of 16 amino acids. The CDR3 DNA reads as TGTGCCAGCAGGGGCGTTCGGACGATTAGCACAGATACGCAGTATTTT. Protein: CASRGVRTISTDTQYF.

In this sample, this clone turned up once. The J gene is TRBJ2-1, the V gene TRBV28; no firm D call. V gave up 2 bases and J gave up 3 bases, with 8 bases separating them. Per the germline V gene, CDR1 is MDHEN and CDR2 is SYDVKM. The CDR3 sequence is 14 residues long. CDR3 nucleotide sequence: TGTGCCAGCAGTTTAATCCCTGACTACAATGAGCAGTTCTTC. This gives the protein CASSLIPDYNEQFF.

The chain recombines TRBV28 with TRBJ2-7; possible D gene TRBD2, 5 bases. V was clipped by 2 bases and J by 4 bases, with 12 bases between them. The CDR3 sequence is 14 residues long. CDR1 is MDHEN, CDR2 SYDVKM, per germline. CDR3 protein: CASSLGRRAYEQYF. CDR3 coding DNA: TGTGCCAGCAGTTTAGGGAGACGGGCTTACGAGCAGTACTTC.

The chain links TRBV7-8 to TRBJ2-5; D is uncertain. The CDR3 has 13 residues. Germline CDR1 and CDR2: SGHVS and FQNEAQ. V was cut by 2 bases and J by 5 bases, with 9 bases left in between. The CDR3 sequence: CASSLRRQETQYF. The CDR3 DNA follows: TGTGCCAGCAGCTTAAGGCGCCAGGAGACCCAGTACTTC.

In its sample, this clone was seen once. J is TRBJ1-6 and V is TRBV28; perhaps TRBD1 as D (5 bases). Germline V CDR1 and CDR2: MDHEN, SYDVKM. The CDR3 is 14 amino acids. The CDR3 sequence is CAVGGSSYNSPLHF. The CDR3 DNA is TGTGCGGTGGGGGGGAGCTCCTATAATTCACCCCTCCACTTT.

The chain combines TRBV6-2 or TRBV6-3 with TRBJ1-1; D is possibly TRBD1 (6 bases). Per the germline V gene, CDR1 is MNHEY and CDR2 is SVGEGT. V was shortened by 0 bases and J by 9 bases, with 11 bases between the two germline ends. CDR3 length: 13 amino acids. The CDR3 loop is CASSYSDRTKAFF. The CDR3 region has the DNA TGTGCCAGCAGTTACTCTGACAGGACGAAAGCTTTCTTT.

The CDR3 bases are TGCGCCAGCAGCTTTTCCGGAAATAATGAAAAACTGTTTTTT. It translates to CASSFSGNNEKLFF. The genes are TRBV5-1 and TRBJ1-4; unclear D gene. V was trimmed by 2 bases and J by 4 bases, leaving 9 bases between them. In germline, CDR1 is SGHRS, CDR2 YFSETQ. CDR3 size: 14 residues.

V and J are TRBV19 and TRBJ2-7, with D maybe TRBD1 (6 bases). Trimming took off 4 bases at V and 2 bases at J, with 9 bases between the two ends. The CDR3 has 13 residues. From germline, CDR1 is LNHDA and CDR2 SQIVND (reference sequence). DNA for the CDR3: TGTGCCAGTAGTACAAACAGGGCCTACGAGCAGTACTTC. Amino acid sequence: CASSTNRAYEQYF.